The 3 T cell receptor beta chains reported below all come from one sample, sequenced in a study of T cells after yellow fever vaccination. TCRdb recomputed calls from the 5' RACE reads with MiXCR, one row per CDR3 protein. Of around 340,000 distinct CDR3 sequences listed, roughly an eighth were seen once; the top ten hold 2.5% to 3.5%. The source was CD4+ T cells sorted from PBMCs, collected 15 days after the yellow fever booster vaccination. The receptors here all came from a man between 18 and 35 years old who received the YFV17D yellow fever vaccine.

This clonotype came up a few times. This CDR3 is CASSFIRGYQETQYF. CDR3 nucleotide sequence: TGTGCCAGCAGTTTTATTAGGGGGTACCAAGAGACCCAGTACTTC. The gene calls are TRBV12-3 or TRBV12-4 and TRBJ2-5; the D gene is possibly TRBD1 (6 bases). V lost 3 bases to trimming and J lost 0 bases, with 11 bases between them. The CDR3 totals 15 residues.

In its sample, this clonotype was seen a few times. The chain recombines TRBV2 with TRBJ1-2; D unclear. CDR1 SNHLY and CDR2 FYNNEI come from the germline V gene. The germline V and J ends were trimmed by 3 bases and 0 bases, with 8 bases remaining between them. The CDR3 consists of 14 residues. The CDR3 protein is CASSDSPPNYGYTF. The CDR3 nucleotides are TGTGCCAGCAGTGACAGTCCGCCTAACTATGGCTACACCTTC.

The gene calls are TRBV7-9 and TRBJ2-3; possible D gene TRBD2, 6 bases. V was clipped by 6 bases and J by 2 bases, with 15 bases between them. In germline, CDR1 is SEHNR, CDR2 FQNEAQ (reference sequence). There are 15 residues in the CDR3. CDR3 sequence reads: CASRNYGGYTDTQYF. CDR3 nucleotides: TGTGCCAGCAGAAATTACGGGGGATACACAGATACGCAGTATTTT.